The 31 T cell receptor beta chains below were found in one sample sequenced in a study. TCRdb independently ran MiXCR on the 5' RACE reads; one entry per CDR3 protein. The sample holds about 42,000 distinct CDR3 sequences, 30% seen once. The sequenced sample was tumor-infiltrating memory CD4+ T cells sorted from the breast tumor. Subset specified: memory CD4+ T cells, CD4+CD45RO+CD25-. These receptors were taken from a female donor with breast cancer.

As regards this clonotype: This may come from a read error, since a much larger clone is one base off. The rearrangement uses TRBV5-1 and TRBJ2-1; D possibly uses TRBD1 or TRBD2 (6 bases each). The germline gives CDR1 SGHRS, CDR2 YFSETQ. The CDR3 loop spans 14 amino acids. DNA of the CDR3: TGCGCCAGCAGCTTGCTCTGGGGGGACAATGAGCAGTCCTTC. This sequence encodes CASSLLWGDNEQSF.

This clonotype has only one observation. V is TRBV5-1 and J is TRBJ1-1; D is perhaps TRBD1 (5 bases). V was cut by 5 bases and J by 0 bases, with 11 bases left in between. The germline CDR1 and CDR2 sequences are SGHRS and YFSETQ. The CDR3 has 14 amino acids. The CDR3 sequence: CASSGGALNTEAFF. CDR3 coding DNA: TGCGCCAGCAGTGGAGGGGCCCTGAACACTGAAGCTTTCTTT. Full variable domain (remainder filled in from reference TRBV5-1 and TRBJ1-1): KAGVTQTPRYLIKTRGQQVTLSCSPISGHRSVSWYQQTPGQGLQFLFEYFSETQRNKGNFPGRFSGRQFSNSRSEMNVSTLELGDSALYLCASSGGALNTEAFFGQGTRLTVV.

This clonotype has ten or more counts. CDR3 protein: CASGTPRGEQFF. The CDR3 DNA reads TGTGCCAGCGGTACTCCACGGGGTGAGCAGTTCTTC. The chain couples TRBV6-5 to TRBJ2-1; D perhaps matches TRBD2 (5 bases). The CDR3 totals 12 residues. Per the germline V gene, CDR1 is MNHEY and CDR2 is SVGAGI. V was pared by 8 bases and J by 9 bases, with 14 bases between.

The sample holds one count of this clonotype. This chain joins TRBV29-1 and TRBJ1-1; D remains ambiguous. The CDR3 spans 13 residues. The ends were cut back, 1 base at V and 1 base at J, with 7 bases in the middle. The germline V gene has CDR1 SQVTM and CDR2 ANQGSEA. The CDR3 loop reads CSVEVPQNTEAFF. In nucleotides, the CDR3 is TGCAGCGTTGAAGTCCCCCAGAACACTGAAGCTTTCTTT.

This clonotype turned up a few times. The CDR3 protein is CASSLALAGAVHSYEQYF. CDR3 coding DNA: TGCGCCAGCAGCTTGGCCCTAGCGGGGGCCGTCCATTCCTACGAGCAGTACTTC. The chain couples TRBV5-1 to TRBJ2-7; 10 positions match TRBD2. Germline lookup yields CDR1 SGHRS and CDR2 YFSETQ. V trimming: 0 bases; J trimming: 1 base; junction bases outside the gene matches: 10. There are 18 residues in the CDR3. Variable domain in full (rest from reference TRBV5-1 and TRBJ2-7): KAGVTQTPRYLIKTRGQQVTLSCSPISGHRSVSWYQQTPGQGLQFLFEYFSETQRNKGNFPGRFSGRQFSNSRSEMNVSTLELGDSALYLCASSLALAGAVHSYEQYFGPGTRLTVT.

The V gene is TRBV12-3 or TRBV12-4, the J gene TRBJ2-3; 7 positions match TRBD1. Unmatched junction bases numbered 8, after V lost 5 bases and J lost 3 bases. CDR3 length equals 15 residues. The CDR3: CASSIPGTVTDTQYF. CDR3 sequence (DNA): TGTGCCAGCAGTATCCCCGGGACAGTGACAGATACGCAGTATTTT.

V gene TRBV5-1 combines with J gene TRBJ2-2, with D perhaps TRBD2 (6 bases). The CDR3 is made up of 15 amino acids. The V and J ends lost 4 bases and 0 bases respectively, with 10 bases between them. In germline, CDR1 is SGHRS, CDR2 YFSETQ. In DNA, the CDR3 is TGCGCCAGCAGCCCGGAGGGGCCGAACACCGGGGAGCTGTTTTTT. Its translation is CASSPEGPNTGELFF.

This clonotype was counted only a few times. The genes are TRBV28 and TRBJ2-1, with D perhaps matching TRBD1 (6 bases). Germline V gives CDR1 MDHEN, CDR2 SYDVKM. Trimming removed 1 base at V and 7 bases at J, with 14 bases between. CDR3 length equals 15 residues. In DNA form, the CDR3 reads TGTGCCAGCAGTTTATTACTCCTTCAGGGGAATGAGCAGTTCTTC. Translating gives CASSLLLLQGNEQFF.

This clonotype was seen only a few times. This sequence joins TRBV3-1 and TRBJ2-7; maybe TRBD2 (5 bases). With 5 bases removed from V and 6 bases from J, the gap between germline ends came to 8 bases. This CDR3 comprises 11 residues. Germline V gives CDR1 LGHDT, CDR2 YNNKEL (reference sequence). CDR3 residues: CASSTSSEQYF. CDR3 coding DNA: TGTGCCAGCAGCACTAGTTCCGAGCAGTACTTC.

The chain employs TRBV7-9 and TRBJ2-7; 9 positions agree with TRBD2. The length of the CDR3 is 14 residues. J lost 5 bases, V lost 1 base, and 3 bases had no gene match. Germline CDR1 reads SEHNR; CDR2 reads FQNEAQ (reference sequence). CDR3 loop: CASSLGLAGHEQYF. CDR3 DNA: TGTGCCAGCAGCTTAGGCCTAGCGGGGCACGAGCAGTACTTC.

The chain couples TRBV9 to TRBJ2-1; 8 bases match TRBD2. CDR3 size: 15 residues. After removal of 3 bases from V and 3 bases from J, the junction contained 5 bases not matched to a gene. Per germline, CDR1 SGDLS and CDR2 YYNGEE. For the CDR3, the DNA is TGTGCCAGCAGCGGTAGCGGGACCTTCTACAATGAGCAGTTCTTC. Its translation: CASSGSGTFYNEQFF.

The chain combines TRBV6-5 with TRBJ1-1, with a tentative D call TRBD1 (6 bases). The CDR3 extends over 13 amino acids. The ends were cut back, 0 bases at V and 6 bases at J, with 8 bases in the middle. The germline CDR1 and CDR2 sequences are MNHEY and SVGAGI. This CDR3 reads CASSYSRGSEAFF. The CDR3 DNA sequence: TGTGCCAGCAGTTACTCAAGGGGGTCTGAAGCTTTCTTT.

In this sample, this clonotype turned up a few times. The V and J genes are TRBV7-3 and TRBJ2-7, with 14 bases aligning to TRBD2. The J segment lost 5 bases and the V segment lost 5 bases, leaving 5 bases of the junction unmatched. Germline loops: CDR1 SGHTA, CDR2 FQGTGA. The length of the CDR3 is 15 residues. The CDR3 region has the DNA TGTGCCAGCAGCGCGGGGACTAGCGGGAGCCACGAGCAGTACTTC. Residues: CASSAGTSGSHEQYF.

This chain uses TRBV4-1 with TRBJ2-7; D may match TRBD1 or TRBD2 (5 bases each). Germline CDR1 reads MGHRA; CDR2 reads YSYEKL. The length of the CDR3 is 15 residues. Trimming took 3 bases from V and 3 from J, leaving 15 bases between them. CDR3 sequence (DNA): TGCGCCAGCAGCCAGACTATGGGGGATAACTACGAGCAGTACTTC. Translated, it gives CASSQTMGDNYEQYF.

The chain couples TRBV27 to TRBJ2-7, with TRBD1 identical over 11 bases. The V segment lost 4 bases and the J segment 6 bases; nucleotides outside the gene matches: 5. Germline V lookup: CDR1 MNHEY, CDR2 SMNVEV (reference sequence). The CDR3 spans 14 residues. CDR3 residues: CASSWTGGQGEQYF. The CDR3 nucleotides are TGTGCCAGCAGTTGGACAGGGGGCCAGGGCGAGCAGTACTTC.

CDR3 amino acids: CASTPGQGIEQFF. For the CDR3, the DNA is TGTGCCAGCACCCCGGGACAGGGGATTGAGCAGTTCTTC. J is TRBJ2-1 and V is TRBV5-4, with 10 bases matching TRBD1. V lost 6 bases and J lost 9; bases outside the gene matches: 6. The CDR3 is 13 residues long. Per the germline V gene, CDR1 is SGHNT and CDR2 is YYREEE (reference sequence). Full variable domain (missing parts from reference TRBV5-4 and TRBJ2-1): ETGVTQSPTHLIKTRGQQVTLRCSSQSGHNTVSWYQQALGQGPQFIFQYYREEENGRGNFPPRFSGLQFPNYSSELNVNALELDDSALYLCASTPGQGIEQFFGPGTRLTVL.

The V and J genes are TRBV7-6 and TRBJ2-7; 9 bases are a match to TRBD2. There are 15 residues in the CDR3. Germline CDR1 reads SGHVS; CDR2 reads FNYEAQ. The junction had 6 bases not matched to a gene; V was cut back by 5 bases and J by 1 base. CDR3 in amino acids: CASSHLSGSSYEQYF. The CDR3 DNA follows: TGTGCCAGCAGCCACCTTAGCGGGAGTTCCTACGAGCAGTACTTC.

On this clonotype: At one boundary the junction diverges from the germline segment, which might be a read error. The chain uses TRBV5-1 and TRBJ1-1, with TRBD1 matching over 7 bases. The CDR3 runs 15 residues. CDR1 and CDR2 from the germline V gene are SGHRS and YFSETQ. The CDR3 sequence is CASSLLGGADTEALF. The CDR3 coding sequence is TGCGCCAGCAGCTTGCTAGGGGGCGCGGACACTGAAGCTCTCTTT.

The sample holds a few counts of this clonotype. The gene calls are TRBV28 and TRBJ1-4; no definite D call. The CDR3 length is 16 residues. Germline assignment: CDR1 MDHEN and CDR2 SYDVKM. Trimming shortened V by 5 bases and J by 0 bases, and 13 bases separated the two germline ends. The CDR3 region has the DNA TGTGCCAGCAGTCCCCGTCTCGCTCCAACTAATGAAAAACTGTTTTTT. Translation gives CASSPRLAPTNEKLFF.

V gene TRBV29-1 combines with J gene TRBJ2-7; 8 bases fit TRBD1. The length of the CDR3 is 12 residues. V lost 8 bases to trimming and J lost 5 bases; unmatched junction nucleotides: 8. CDR1 is SQVTM, CDR2 ANQGSEA, per germline. The CDR3 DNA is TGCAGCATCCGACAGGGGTCCCACGAGCAGTACTTC. Translated, it gives CSIRQGSHEQYF.

This clonotype was counted only a few times. The gene calls are TRBV7-3 and TRBJ2-3; D gene uncertain. The CDR3 is 14 amino acids. Germline lookup yields CDR1 SGHTA and CDR2 FQGTGA. The V end was cut by 6 bases, the J end by 2 bases, with 12 bases between. The chain's CDR3 is CASSSIPVTDTQYF. CDR3 DNA sequence: TGTGCCAGCAGTTCTATCCCAGTCACAGATACGCAGTATTTT.

V is TRBV6-1 and J is TRBJ1-2; D is unclear. Deletions cut 4 bases from V and 0 bases from J, with 12 bases between. Germline CDR1 reads MNHNS; CDR2 reads SASEGT. This CDR3 comprises 15 residues. CDR3 DNA: TGTGCCAGCAGTGTCTCAGCAAACACTAACTATGGCTACACCTTC. It yields the protein CASSVSANTNYGYTF.

This chain uses TRBV20-1 with TRBJ2-7; TRBD2 matches at 7 bases. Trimming took 4 bases from V and 3 from J; bases not matched to a gene: 3. CDR1 is DFQATT, CDR2 SNEGSKA, per germline (reference sequence). This CDR3 region has 12 residues. The DNA of the CDR3 is TGCAGTGCTATCCGGGACTACTACGAGCAGTACTTC. This codes for CSAIRDYYEQYF.

V is TRBV5-1 and J is TRBJ2-1, with D possibly TRBD2 on 6 matching bases. CDR3 length equals 15 residues. Trimming removed 1 base at V and 7 bases at J, with 15 bases between. Germline CDR1 SGHRS, CDR2 YFSETQ. The CDR3 nucleotides read TGCGCCAGCAGCTTGTCGGGCGGGAACCTAAATGAGCAGTTCTTC. Amino acids: CASSLSGGNLNEQFF.

There are many counts of this clonotype. The CDR3 sequence: CASSQDPSQDTQYF. DNA of the CDR3: TGTGCCAGCAGCCAAGACCCTAGTCAAGATACGCAGTATTTT. The chain recombines TRBV9 with TRBJ2-3; the D is unclear. The CDR3 loop spans 14 amino acids. Germline CDR1 SGDLS, CDR2 YYNGEE. Trimming removed 4 bases from V and 5 bases from J, with 14 bases in between.

The V call is TRBV4-1, the J call TRBJ1-4; D is ambiguous. V was clipped by 1 base and J by 16 bases, with 13 bases between them. This CDR3 is built from 12 residues. Germline V lookup: CDR1 MGHRA, CDR2 YSYEKL. The chain's CDR3 is CASSQGRSGPFF. CDR3 bases: TGCGCCAGCAGCCAAGGAAGGTCAGGTCCGTTTTTT.

The chain joins TRBV6-2 or TRBV6-3 to TRBJ2-7, with TRBD2 matching 13 bases. In germline, CDR1 is MNHEY, CDR2 SVGEGT. V shed 5 bases and J 0 bases; nucleotides not matched to a gene: 7. The CDR3 covers 17 residues. CDR3 residues: CASSATSGGDSSYEQYF. CDR3 coding DNA: TGTGCCAGCAGTGCAACTAGCGGGGGGGATTCCTCCTACGAGCAGTACTTC.

The rearrangement joins TRBV6-6 to TRBJ2-1; D ambiguous. Germline V gene lookup returns CDR1 MNHNY and CDR2 SVGAGI (reference sequence). The V end lost 0 bases, the J end lost 0 bases, and 9 bases lay between the germline ends. This CDR3 is built from 16 residues. The CDR3 loop reads CASSYSSSASYNEQFF. Written as DNA, the CDR3 is TGTGCCAGCAGTTACTCATCAAGCGCCTCCTACAATGAGCAGTTCTTC.

This clonotype has a single count. V usage is TRBV5-1 and J usage is TRBJ2-5, with D maybe TRBD2 (5 bases). The V end lost 2 bases, the J end lost 2 bases, and 10 bases lay between the germline ends. The V gene's germline CDR1 is SGHRS and CDR2 YFSETQ. The CDR3 totals 14 residues. CDR3: CASSFGERQETQYF. As DNA, the CDR3 is TGCGCCAGCAGCTTCGGGGAACGTCAAGAGACCCAGTACTTC.

This chain links TRBV5-1 with TRBJ2-7; no firm D call. V lost 0 bases and J 4 bases, leaving 11 bases between the germline ends. The V gene's germline CDR1 is SGHRS and CDR2 YFSETQ. The CDR3 is 14 residues long. DNA for the CDR3: TGCGCCAGCAGCTTGGAAGGGATCGGGTACGAGCAGTACTTC. This translates into CASSLEGIGYEQYF.

V usage is TRBV4-2 and J usage is TRBJ2-7; D call uncertain. The CDR3 extends over 17 amino acids. Trimming removed 0 bases at V and 0 bases at J, with 15 bases between. Looked up from germline, CDR1 is LGHNA and CDR2 is YNFKEQ. DNA for the CDR3: TGTGCCAGCAGCCAAGATAAGGATCCGTTGAGCTCCTACGAGCAGTACTTC. It yields the protein CASSQDKDPLSSYEQYF.